This paragraph reports one T cell receptor (beta chain). What it recognizes is unknown. TCRdb keeps only in-frame clones here, not all; method: immunoSEQ multiplex PCR. The data show 97,000 or so clones, roughly 90% seen once. The data were obtained in a study of cytomegalovirus exposure and HLA in healthy donors. Study-wide results and caveats: A list of around 150 TCR beta chains associated with cytomegalovirus was given. The classifier was said to identify cytomegalovirus status with high specificity and sensitivity.

Trimming left V 2 bases short and J 9 bases short, with 7 bases between. Germline-derived CDR1 and CDR2 are MNHEY and SVGAGI. The CDR3 totals 12 residues. V is TRBV6-5 and J is TRBJ2-2, with a possible D match to TRBD2 (5 bases). The TCR comes from a young man in good health and CMV-seropositive. Material: PBMCs. The CDR3 DNA is TGTGCCAGCAGTTACGGAGGAAGGGAGCTGTTTTTT. Protein: CASSYGGRELFF.